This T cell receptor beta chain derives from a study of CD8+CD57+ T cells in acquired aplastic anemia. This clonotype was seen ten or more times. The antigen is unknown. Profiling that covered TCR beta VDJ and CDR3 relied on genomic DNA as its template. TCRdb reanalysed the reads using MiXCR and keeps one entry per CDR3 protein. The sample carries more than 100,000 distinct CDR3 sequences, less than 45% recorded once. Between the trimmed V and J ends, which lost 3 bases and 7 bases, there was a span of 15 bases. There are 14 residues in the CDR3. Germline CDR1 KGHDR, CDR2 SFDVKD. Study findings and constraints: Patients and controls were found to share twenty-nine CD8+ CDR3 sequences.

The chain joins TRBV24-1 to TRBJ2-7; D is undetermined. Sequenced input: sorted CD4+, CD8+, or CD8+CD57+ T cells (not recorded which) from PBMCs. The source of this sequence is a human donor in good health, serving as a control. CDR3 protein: CATSDAIVPLEQYF. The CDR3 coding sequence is TGTGCCACCAGTGATGCTATAGTTCCCCTGGAGCAGTACTTC.